This T cell receptor (beta chain) was captured in a study of early stage breast cancer tumors. This clone was recorded only once. The germline CDR1 and CDR2 sequences are MGHRA and YSYEKL. The CDR3 has 15 residues. Measured with immunoSEQ multiplex PCR; TCRdb has only the in-frame clones, and not every one. The table shows 50,000 to 65,000 clones, with around 80% occurring only once. This chain joins TRBV4-1 and TRBJ2-5, with D perhaps TRBD2 (5 bases). The end of the DNA is better explained by TRBJ2-7, so the J call may be wrong. Sequencing was performed on blood. The receptor was isolated from a person aged 25-39 years with breast cancer. CDR3 amino acids: CASSQDQRSSYEQYF. The CDR3 coding sequence is TGCGCCAGCAGCCAAGATCAGCGGAGCTCCTACGAGCAGTACTTC.